Presented here are 21 T cell receptor beta chains from one specimen sequenced in a study of identical twins. MiXCR, applied by TCRdb to the 5' RACE reads, yields one record per CDR3 protein. Of 1.5 million to 2 million distinct CDR3 sequences listed, around a third are singletons. Sequenced material: cord blood. The receptor source for this set is a newborn girl in good health.

The CDR3 coding sequence is TGTGCCAGCAAGCGACAGGTGGAAGAGACCCAGTACTTC. Amino acids: CASKRQVEETQYF. The chain employs TRBV28 and TRBJ2-5; maybe TRBD1 (6 bases). This CDR3 is built from 13 residues. V lost 7 bases and J 3 bases, leaving 12 bases between the germline ends. Germline CDR1 MDHEN, CDR2 SYDVKM.

V and J are TRBV12-3 or TRBV12-4 and TRBJ2-4, with unresolved D. The DNA end is more similar to TRBJ2-7, so the J call may be wrong. This CDR3 spans 14 amino acids. CDR3: CASTTSVGVYEQYF. The CDR3 bases are TGTGCCAGCACCACGTCAGTAGGCGTTTACGAGCAGTACTTC.

This clonotype was counted a single time. The chain couples TRBV28 to TRBJ2-1, with 7 bases that match TRBD2. Germline-derived CDR1 and CDR2 are MDHEN and SYDVKM. This CDR3 contains 16 residues. Germline trimming cut 5 bases from V and 0 bases from J; bases unmatched to any gene: 7. The CDR3 nucleotides read TGTGCCAGCAGTCCTGCCAGCGGGAACTCCTACAATGAGCAGTTCTTC. Protein product: CASSPASGNSYNEQFF.

This clonotype was detected once. The conserved final phenylalanine or tryptophan is absent from the CDR3, which likely points to a read error. The chain combines TRBV6-5 with TRBJ2-3, with D unresolved. The CDR3 consists of 11 residues. V was shortened by 4 bases and J by 6 bases, with 5 bases between the two germline ends. In germline, CDR1 is MNHEY, CDR2 SVGAGI. The CDR3 DNA is TGTGCCAGCAGTTCCGGTGATACGCAGTATGTT. Translating it yields CASSSGDTQYV.

This rearrangement joins TRBV12-3 or TRBV12-4 to TRBJ2-5; D is undetermined. V lost 6 bases to trimming and J lost 4 bases, with 9 bases between them. The CDR3 runs 12 residues. The CDR3 loop is CASSDIIETQYF. The CDR3 nucleotides are TGTGCCAGCAGCGACATAATAGAGACCCAGTACTTC.

The chain carries TRBV20-1 and TRBJ2-7; TRBD2 agrees at 13 bases. Germline trimming cut 6 bases from V and 3 bases from J; bases unmatched to any gene: 5. The CDR3 is made up of 14 amino acids. Germline lookup yields CDR1 DFQATT and CDR2 SNEGSKA (reference sequence). The CDR3 region is CSAAGTSGDYEQYF. In DNA, the CDR3 is TGCAGTGCGGCCGGGACTAGCGGGGACTACGAGCAGTACTTC.

The V gene is TRBV7-6, the J gene TRBJ1-6; 7 bases agree with TRBD1. The length of the CDR3 is 17 residues. Per germline, CDR1 SGHVS and CDR2 FNYEAQ. J lost 6 bases, V lost 2 bases, and 10 bases had no gene match. This CDR3 reads CASSLYGPGTANSPLHF. CDR3 coding DNA: TGTGCCAGCAGCTTATACGGCCCCGGGACAGCTAATTCACCCCTCCACTTT.

There are a few counts of this clonotype. V and J are TRBV27 and TRBJ2-5, with 8 nucleotides matching TRBD1. V gave up 1 base and J gave up 5 bases; unmatched junction bases: 12. The CDR3 is 17 amino acids. Germline lookup yields CDR1 MNHEY and CDR2 SMNVEV (reference sequence). The DNA for the CDR3 is TGTGCCAGCAGTTTATACGGGACAGGCAAAGAAAGGGAGACCCAGTACTTC. It specifies CASSLYGTGKERETQYF.

CDR3 nucleotide sequence: TGCGCCAGCAGCCAACCTATAAGCAAAGAGAATGAGCAGTTCTTC. Translating it yields CASSQPISKENEQFF. The J gene is TRBJ2-1, the V gene TRBV4-1; D is uncertain. Trimming shortened V by 2 bases and J by 7 bases, and 15 bases separated the two germline ends. CDR1 and CDR2 from the germline V gene are MGHRA and YSYEKL. The CDR3 extends over 15 amino acids.

J is TRBJ2-1 and V is TRBV4-2; a possible D gene is TRBD2 (5 bases). The closer fit of TRBJ2-7 to the DNA end suggests the J call may be wrong. The germline gives CDR1 LGHNA, CDR2 YNFKEQ. This CDR3 is built from 15 residues. The CDR3 DNA reads TGTGCCAGCAGCCAAGCGGGGTCCCCTTACAATGAGCAGTACTTC. Its translation is CASSQAGSPYNEQYF.

As DNA, the CDR3 is TGTGCCAGCAGTTTATGGGGAAACCAAGGAAATGAGCAGTACTTC. Protein: CASSLWGNQGNEQYF. The chain couples TRBV28 to TRBJ2-5; D is ambiguous. Trimming pared 0 bases from V and 11 bases from J, leaving 19 bases between. Germline V gene data show CDR1 as MDHEN and CDR2 as SYDVKM. The CDR3 is 15 amino acids.

This clonotype has only a few counts. The rearrangement joins TRBV6-1 to TRBJ1-2; weak D call: TRBD1 (5 bases). Germline values: CDR1 MNHNS, CDR2 SASEGT. Trimming shortened V by 8 bases and J by 1 base, and 11 bases separated the two germline ends. This CDR3 has 13 amino acids. The CDR3 DNA sequence: TGTGCCAGCGCGGACAAAAATAACTATGGCTACACCTTC. Amino acid sequence: CASADKNNYGYTF.

The rearrangement links TRBV20-1 to TRBJ2-1, with D perhaps matching TRBD1 (7 bases). The germline CDR1 and CDR2 sequences are DFQATT and SNEGSKA (reference sequence). This CDR3 is 16 amino acids long. V was clipped by 6 bases and J by 2 bases, with 20 bases between them. As DNA, the CDR3 is TGCAGTGCCAGCCGACCAGGGGGGTGGGCCTACAATGAGCAGTTCTTC. Its translation is CSASRPGGWAYNEQFF.

This clonotype was seen a few times. The chain uses TRBV20-1 and TRBJ2-7; 7 bases map to TRBD1. Germline CDR1 is DFQATT and CDR2 is SNEGSKA (reference sequence). V was pared by 3 bases and J by 1 base, with 6 bases of the junction left unmatched. This CDR3 comprises 14 residues. The CDR3 here is CSARSRDRSYEQYF. The CDR3, as DNA: TGCAGTGCTAGGTCCCGGGACAGATCCTACGAGCAGTACTTC.

The V gene is TRBV11-2, the J gene TRBJ2-7, with D tentatively TRBD2 (6 bases). Judging by the DNA end, TRBJ2-5 fits better; the J call may be wrong. This CDR3 is 14 amino acids long. Germline V gene lookup returns CDR1 SGHAT and CDR2 FQNNGV. The chain's CDR3 is CASSLHGGVETQYF. In DNA, the CDR3 is TGTGCCAGCAGCTTACACGGAGGGGTCGAGACCCAGTACTTC.

This clonotype was observed a handful of times. The chain employs TRBV28 and TRBJ2-3; D unclear. V shed 6 bases and J shed 4 bases, with 20 bases lying between them. The CDR3 runs to 16 residues. CDR1 and CDR2 from the germline V gene are MDHEN and SYDVKM. Here the CDR3 reads CASSLPGRLNADTQYF. As DNA, the CDR3 is TGTGCCAGCAGCCTCCCCGGCAGGTTGAACGCAGATACGCAGTATTTT. The complete variable domain, with remaining parts taken from reference TRBV28 and TRBJ2-3, reads DVKVTQSSRYLVKRTGEKVFLECVQDMDHENMFWYRQDPGLGLRLIYFSYDVKMKEKGDIPEGYSVSREKKERFSLILESASTNQTSMYLCASSLPGRLNADTQYFGPGTRLTVL.

Comment on this clonotype: At one end, the junction sequence differs from germline, possibly due to a read error. This chain uses TRBV12-3 or TRBV12-4 with TRBJ1-1, with D perhaps matching TRBD1 (5 bases). The CDR3 has 13 amino acids. In DNA form, the CDR3 reads TGTGCCAGCAGCTCCAACAGGAACTCTGAAGCTTTCTTT. This gives the protein CASSSNRNSEAFF.

This clonotype was seen a handful of times. The gene calls are TRBV20-1 and TRBJ2-1, with D unclear. This CDR3 contains 13 residues. Germline assignment: CDR1 DFQATT and CDR2 SNEGSKA (reference sequence). V lost 0 bases, J lost 15 bases, and 18 bases lay in between. CDR3 loop: CSARDYRIPTWFF. The CDR3 DNA follows: TGCAGTGCTAGAGACTATCGGATTCCCACTTGGTTCTTC.

The rearrangement joins TRBV3-1 to TRBJ2-3; 13 bases line up with TRBD2. V gave up 8 bases and J gave up 1 base; unmatched junction bases: 6. The CDR3 runs to 16 residues. Germline loops: CDR1 LGHDT, CDR2 YNNKEL (reference sequence). CDR3 residues: CASGTGTSGGTDTQYF. The CDR3 DNA sequence: TGTGCCAGCGGCACGGGGACTAGCGGGGGCACAGATACGCAGTATTTT.

This clonotype was found a few times. V and J are TRBV27 and TRBJ1-6; the D is unclear. Trimming cost V 3 bases and J 5 bases, with 17 bases left between them. Germline loops: CDR1 MNHEY, CDR2 SMNVEV (reference sequence). The CDR3 is made up of 17 amino acids. CDR3 protein: CASSFIPPRLDNSPLHF. The DNA for the CDR3 is TGTGCCAGCAGTTTTATTCCCCCGCGACTGGATAATTCACCCCTCCACTTT.

This clonotype was detected ten times or more. The J gene is TRBJ2-7, the V gene TRBV4-2, with 12 bases that match TRBD2. This CDR3 has 16 residues. Unmatched junction bases numbered 4, after V lost 0 bases and J lost 4 bases. CDR1 and CDR2 (germline): LGHNA, YNFKEQ. CDR3: CASSQDQTSGGYEQYF. DNA for the CDR3: TGTGCCAGCAGCCAAGATCAGACTAGCGGGGGATACGAGCAGTACTTC.